This TCR beta chain is from a study of Ad26.COV2.S vaccination and SARS-CoV-2 variants. V was pared by 2 bases and J by 5 bases, with 13 bases between. The CDR3 runs 15 residues. CDR1 and CDR2 from the germline V gene are MNHEY and SVGEGT. Produced via immunoSEQ multiplex PCR; TCRdb's table is partial and in-frame only. The sample includes about 350,000 clones, around 88% of them seen just once. Treatment described: roughly 18 received Ad26.COV2.S at low or high dose, single or two shots; roughly five received placebo; per-sample allocation not given. Sampling occurred on day 63 after the first vaccine or placebo injection.

The chain uses TRBV6-2 or TRBV6-3 and TRBJ1-5, with D possibly being TRBD1 (5 bases). The receptor was isolated from a person aged 18 to 59 who received the Ad26.COV2.S COVID-19 vaccine or a placebo. The sequences come from peripheral blood, collected in a trial of Ad26.COV2.S vaccine versus placebo. The CDR3 nucleotides read TGTGCCAGCAGTTACCAAGGGGCGCGGGATCAGCCCCAGCATTTT. As protein: CASSYQGARDQPQHF.